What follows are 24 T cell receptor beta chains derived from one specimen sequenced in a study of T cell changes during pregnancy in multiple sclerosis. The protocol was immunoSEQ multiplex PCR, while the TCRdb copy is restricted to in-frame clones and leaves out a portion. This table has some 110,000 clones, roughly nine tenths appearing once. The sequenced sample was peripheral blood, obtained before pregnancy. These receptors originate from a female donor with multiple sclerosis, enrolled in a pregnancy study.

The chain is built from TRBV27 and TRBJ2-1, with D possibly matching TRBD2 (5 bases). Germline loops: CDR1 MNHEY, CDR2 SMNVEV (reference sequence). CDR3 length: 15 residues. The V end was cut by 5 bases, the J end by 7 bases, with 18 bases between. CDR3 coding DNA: TGTGCCAGCAGTCCGGAGGAGAATGTGGGGAATGAGCAGTTCTTC. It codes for CASSPEENVGNEQFF.

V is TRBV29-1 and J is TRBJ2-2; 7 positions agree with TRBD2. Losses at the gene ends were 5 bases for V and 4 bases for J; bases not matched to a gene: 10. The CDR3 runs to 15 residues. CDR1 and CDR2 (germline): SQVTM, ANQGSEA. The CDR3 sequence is CSVCPGGMVTGELFF. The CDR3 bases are TGCAGCGTTTGCCCCGGGGGGATGGTCACCGGGGAGCTGTTTTTT.

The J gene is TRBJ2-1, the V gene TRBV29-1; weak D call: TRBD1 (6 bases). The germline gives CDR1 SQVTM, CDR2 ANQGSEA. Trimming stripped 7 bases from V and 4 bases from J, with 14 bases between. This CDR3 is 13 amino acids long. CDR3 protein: CSAVIQGYNEQFF. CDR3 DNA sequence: TGCAGCGCCGTTATACAGGGATACAATGAGCAGTTCTTC.

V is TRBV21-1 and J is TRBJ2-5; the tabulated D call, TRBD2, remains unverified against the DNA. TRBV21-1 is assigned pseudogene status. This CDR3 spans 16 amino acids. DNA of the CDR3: TGTGCCAGCAGCCCAGCGGACGGGGGGACCCAAGAGACCCAGTACTTC. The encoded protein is CASSPADGGTQETQYF.

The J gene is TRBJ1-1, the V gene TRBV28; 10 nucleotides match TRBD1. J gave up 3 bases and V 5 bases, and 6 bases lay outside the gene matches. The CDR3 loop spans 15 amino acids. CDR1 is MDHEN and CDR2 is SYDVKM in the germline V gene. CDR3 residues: CASSPRDRGYTEAFF. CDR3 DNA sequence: TGTGCCAGCAGTCCACGGGACAGGGGATACACTGAAGCTTTCTTT.

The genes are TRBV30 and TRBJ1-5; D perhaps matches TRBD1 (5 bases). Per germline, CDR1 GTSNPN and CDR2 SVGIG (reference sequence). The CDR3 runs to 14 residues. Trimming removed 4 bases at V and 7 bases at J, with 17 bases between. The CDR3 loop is CAWTQDQGGQPQHF. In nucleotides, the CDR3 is TGTGCCTGGACCCAAGACCAGGGTGGACAGCCCCAGCATTTT.

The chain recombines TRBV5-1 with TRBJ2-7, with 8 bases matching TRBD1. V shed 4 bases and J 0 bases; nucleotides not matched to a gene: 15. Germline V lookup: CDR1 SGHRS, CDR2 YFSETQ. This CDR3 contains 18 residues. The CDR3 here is CASSGTGTGRSFSYEQYF. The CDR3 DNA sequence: TGCGCCAGCAGCGGAACCGGGACAGGACGCTCCTTCTCCTACGAGCAGTACTTC. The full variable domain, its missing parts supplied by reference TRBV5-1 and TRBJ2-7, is KAGVTQTPRYLIKTRGQQVTLSCSPISGHRSVSWYQQTPGQGLQFLFEYFSETQRNKGNFPGRFSGRQFSNSRSEMNVSTLELGDSALYLCASSGTGTGRSFSYEQYFGPGTRLTVT.

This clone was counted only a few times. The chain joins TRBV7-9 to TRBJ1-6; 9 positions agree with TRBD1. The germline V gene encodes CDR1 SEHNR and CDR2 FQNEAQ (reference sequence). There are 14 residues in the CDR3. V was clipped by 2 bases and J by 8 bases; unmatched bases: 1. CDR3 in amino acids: CASSLTGGDSPLHF. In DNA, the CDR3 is TGTGCCAGCAGCTTAACAGGGGGCGATTCACCCCTCCACTTT.

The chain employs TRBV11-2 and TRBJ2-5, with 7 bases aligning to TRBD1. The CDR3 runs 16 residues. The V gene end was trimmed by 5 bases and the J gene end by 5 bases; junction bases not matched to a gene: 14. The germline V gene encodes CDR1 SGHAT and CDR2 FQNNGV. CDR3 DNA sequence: TGTGCCAGCAGCGCCTCCGGGACAGTGAGAGGGGAGACCCAGTACTTC. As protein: CASSASGTVRGETQYF.

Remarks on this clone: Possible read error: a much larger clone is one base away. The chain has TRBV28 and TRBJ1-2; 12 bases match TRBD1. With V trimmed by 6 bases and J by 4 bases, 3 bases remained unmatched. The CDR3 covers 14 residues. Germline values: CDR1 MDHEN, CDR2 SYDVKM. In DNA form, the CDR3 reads TGTGCCAGCAGCCAGGGACAGGGGGCCTATGGCTACACCTTC. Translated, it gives CASSQGQGAYGYTF.

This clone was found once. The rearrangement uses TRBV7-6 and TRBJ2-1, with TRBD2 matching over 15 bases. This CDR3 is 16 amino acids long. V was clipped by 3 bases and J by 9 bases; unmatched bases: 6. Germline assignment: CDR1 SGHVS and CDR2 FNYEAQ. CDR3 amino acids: CASSFRTSGGATEQFF. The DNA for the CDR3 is TGTGCCAGCAGCTTTAGGACTAGCGGGGGGGCAACTGAGCAGTTCTTC.

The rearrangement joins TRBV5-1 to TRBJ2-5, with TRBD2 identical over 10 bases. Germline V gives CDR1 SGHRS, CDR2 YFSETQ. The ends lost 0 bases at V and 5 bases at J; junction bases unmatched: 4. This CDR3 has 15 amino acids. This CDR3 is CASSLGLAGVETQYF. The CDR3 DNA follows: TGCGCCAGCAGCTTGGGTCTAGCGGGAGTGGAGACCCAGTACTTC.

The CDR3 nucleotides read TGTGCCAGTAGCCGAGGGCTAGCGGGAGGAGGTATCTACGAGCAGTACTTC. Residues: CASSRGLAGGGIYEQYF. The chain employs TRBV19 and TRBJ2-7, with 11 bases lining up with TRBD2. The CDR3 has 17 amino acids. The ends lost 6 bases at V and 3 bases at J; junction bases unmatched: 13. Germline-derived CDR1 and CDR2 are LNHDA and SQIVND (reference sequence).

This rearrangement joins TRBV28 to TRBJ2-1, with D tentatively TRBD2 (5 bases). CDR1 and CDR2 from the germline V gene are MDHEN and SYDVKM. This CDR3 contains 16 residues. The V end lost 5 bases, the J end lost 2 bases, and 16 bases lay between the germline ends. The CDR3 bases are TGTGCCAGCAGTCCCCTTAGTGGGAGTCCCTACAATGAGCAGTTCTTC. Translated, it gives CASSPLSGSPYNEQFF.

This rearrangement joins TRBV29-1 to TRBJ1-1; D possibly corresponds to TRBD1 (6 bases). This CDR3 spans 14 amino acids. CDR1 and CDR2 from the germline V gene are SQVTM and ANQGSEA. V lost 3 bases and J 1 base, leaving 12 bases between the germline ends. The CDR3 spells CSVDPTGANTEAFF. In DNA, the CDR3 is TGCAGCGTTGACCCGACAGGAGCGAACACTGAAGCTTTCTTT. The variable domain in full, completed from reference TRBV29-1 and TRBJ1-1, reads SAVISQKPSRDICQRGTSLTIQCQVDSQVTMMFWYRQQPGQSLTLIATANQGSEATYESGFVIDKFPISRPNLTFSTLTVSNMSPEDSSIYLCSVDPTGANTEAFFGQGTRLTVV.

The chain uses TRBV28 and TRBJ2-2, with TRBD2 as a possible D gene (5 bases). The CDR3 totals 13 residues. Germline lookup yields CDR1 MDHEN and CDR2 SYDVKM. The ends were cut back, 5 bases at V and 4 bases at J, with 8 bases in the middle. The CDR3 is CASSRRFTGELFF. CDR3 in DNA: TGTGCCAGCAGTCGGAGGTTCACCGGGGAGCTGTTTTTT.

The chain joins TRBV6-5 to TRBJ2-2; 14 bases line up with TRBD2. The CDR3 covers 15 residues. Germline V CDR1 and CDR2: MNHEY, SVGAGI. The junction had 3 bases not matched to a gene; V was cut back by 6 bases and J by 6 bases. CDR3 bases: TGTGCCAGCAGCGGACTAGCGGGAGGTTCCGGGGAGCTGTTTTTT. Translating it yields CASSGLAGGSGELFF.

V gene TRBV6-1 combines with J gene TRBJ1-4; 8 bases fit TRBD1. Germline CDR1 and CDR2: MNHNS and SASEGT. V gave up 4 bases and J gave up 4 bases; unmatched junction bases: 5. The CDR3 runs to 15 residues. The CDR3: CASSVQGAHNEKLFF. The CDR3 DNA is TGTGCCAGCAGTGTTCAGGGGGCGCATAATGAAAAACTGTTTTTT.

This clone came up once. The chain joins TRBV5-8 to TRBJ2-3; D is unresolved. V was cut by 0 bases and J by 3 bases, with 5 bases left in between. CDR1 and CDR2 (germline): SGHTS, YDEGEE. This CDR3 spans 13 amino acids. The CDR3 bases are TGTGCCAGCAGCTTGGTGCGAACAGATACGCAGTATTTT. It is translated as CASSLVRTDTQYF. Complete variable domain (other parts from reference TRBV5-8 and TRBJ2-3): EAGVTQSPTHLIKTRGQQATLRCSPISGHTSVYWYQQALGLGLQFLLWYDEGEERNRGNFPPRFSGRQFPNYSSELNVNALELEDSALYLCASSLVRTDTQYFGPGTRLTVL.

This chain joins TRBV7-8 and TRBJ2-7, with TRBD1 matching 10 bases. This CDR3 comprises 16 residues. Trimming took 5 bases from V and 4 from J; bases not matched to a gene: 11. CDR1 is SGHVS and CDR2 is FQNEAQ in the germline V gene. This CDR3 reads CASSPPSGQGIYEQYF. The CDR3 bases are TGTGCCAGCAGCCCTCCCTCGGGACAGGGGATATACGAGCAGTACTTC.

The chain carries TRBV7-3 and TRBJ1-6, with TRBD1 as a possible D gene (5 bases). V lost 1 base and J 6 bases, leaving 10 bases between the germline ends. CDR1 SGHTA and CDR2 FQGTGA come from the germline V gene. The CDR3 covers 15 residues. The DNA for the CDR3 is TGTGCCAGCAGCTTAATCGGGGGTAGTAATTCACCCCTCCACTTT. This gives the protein CASSLIGGSNSPLHF.

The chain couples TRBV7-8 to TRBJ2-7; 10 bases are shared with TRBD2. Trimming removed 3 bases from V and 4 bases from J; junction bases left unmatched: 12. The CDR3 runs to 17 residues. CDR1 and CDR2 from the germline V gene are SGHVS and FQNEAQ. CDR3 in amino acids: CASSFSSSGSSWYEQYF. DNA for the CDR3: TGTGCCAGCAGCTTCTCCTCTAGCGGGAGTTCTTGGTACGAGCAGTACTTC.

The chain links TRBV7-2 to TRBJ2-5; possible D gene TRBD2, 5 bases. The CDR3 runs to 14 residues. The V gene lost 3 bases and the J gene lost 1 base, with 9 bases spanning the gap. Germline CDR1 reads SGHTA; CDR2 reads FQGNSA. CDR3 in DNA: TGTGCCAGCAGCTTCGGCGGACTCCAAGAGACCCAGTACTTC. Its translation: CASSFGGLQETQYF.

CDR3 in amino acids: CASSAQGGLAKNIQYF. The CDR3 DNA reads as TGTGCCAGCAGTGCCCAGGGTGGGCTAGCCAAAAACATTCAGTACTTC. The rearrangement joins TRBV2 to TRBJ2-4; D is perhaps TRBD1 (5 bases). The V gene lost 4 bases and the J gene lost 0 bases, with 13 bases spanning the gap. CDR1 is SNHLY and CDR2 is FYNNEI in the germline V gene. The CDR3 runs to 16 residues.